These 5 T cell receptor beta chains share one sample of origin, sequenced in a study of blood T cell repertoires in COVID-19. Sequenced by immunoSEQ multiplex PCR; TCRdb stores in-frame clones only, minus some. The repertoire holds 35,000 to 45,000 clones, with 70% to 90% as singletons. The sequenced sample consisted of peripheral blood. Receptors were obtained from a human donor in a cohort sampled during active COVID-19.

The chain is built from TRBV5-1 and TRBJ2-5; D may be TRBD1 (5 bases). Germline CDR1 and CDR2: SGHRS and YFSETQ. V lost 5 bases to trimming and J lost 1 base, with 12 bases between them. This CDR3 comprises 14 residues. This CDR3 reads CASRGGAPQETQYF. The CDR3, as DNA: TGCGCCAGCAGGGGTGGGGCGCCCCAAGAGACCCAGTACTTC.

The chain couples TRBV5-1 to TRBJ2-3; 9 nucleotides match TRBD1. The length of the CDR3 is 16 residues. J was trimmed by 1 base and V by 0 bases; bases with no gene match: 3. Per the germline V gene, CDR1 is SGHRS and CDR2 is YFSETQ. CDR3 sequence reads: CASSLGRTGGTDTQYF. For the CDR3, the DNA is TGCGCCAGCAGCTTGGGCCGGACAGGGGGCACAGATACGCAGTATTTT.

The CDR3 DNA follows: TGCGCCAGCAGCCCGGGGACAGGGCAAGAGACCCAGTACTTC. Translation: CASSPGTGQETQYF. The V gene is TRBV5-1, the J gene TRBJ2-5, with 9 nucleotides matching TRBD1. Germline V gene lookup returns CDR1 SGHRS and CDR2 YFSETQ. The CDR3 sequence is 14 residues long. V trimming: 4 bases; J trimming: 2 bases; junction bases outside the gene matches: 3.

The chain is built from TRBV6-1 and TRBJ1-2; no clear D. The CDR3 covers 17 residues. Germline V gene sequence: CDR1 MNHNS, CDR2 SASEGT. V lost 2 bases, J lost 7 bases, and 23 bases lay in between. For the CDR3, the DNA is TGTGCCAGCAGTGAATTTTTCGGATCAGTGCAGGTCTCTGGCTACACCTTC. As protein: CASSEFFGSVQVSGYTF.

The V gene is TRBV11-3, the J gene TRBJ1-1; D ambiguous. V was clipped by 5 bases and J by 11 bases, with 18 bases between them. Germline CDR1 SGHNT, CDR2 YENEEA. This CDR3 has 13 residues. For the CDR3, the DNA is TGTGCCAGCAGCCCGGACTGGCCCGGGCGTGCTTTCTTT. Amino acids: CASSPDWPGRAFF.